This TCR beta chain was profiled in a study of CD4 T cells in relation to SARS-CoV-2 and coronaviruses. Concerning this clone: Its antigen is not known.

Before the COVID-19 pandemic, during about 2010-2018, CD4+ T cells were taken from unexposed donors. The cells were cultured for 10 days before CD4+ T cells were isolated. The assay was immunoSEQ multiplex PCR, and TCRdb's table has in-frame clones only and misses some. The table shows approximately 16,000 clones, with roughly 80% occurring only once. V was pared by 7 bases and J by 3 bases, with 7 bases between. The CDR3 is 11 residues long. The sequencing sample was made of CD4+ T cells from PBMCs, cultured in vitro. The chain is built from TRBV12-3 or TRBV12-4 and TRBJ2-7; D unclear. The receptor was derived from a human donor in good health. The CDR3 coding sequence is TGTGCCAGCACCCTCCACTACGAGCAGTACTTC. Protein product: CASTLHYEQYF.